Below are 16 T cell receptor beta chains sequenced from a single sample in a study of cytomegalovirus exposure and HLA in healthy donors. The PCR was carried out with 60 Vbeta primers and 13 Jbeta primers. Assay: immunoSEQ multiplex PCR; the TCRdb copy retains only in-frame clones and omits some. The table has around 200,000 clones, 75% to 85% seen once. The specimen sequenced was PBMCs. These receptor sequences come from a woman in her 50s in good health and CMV-seronegative.

The chain combines TRBV18 with TRBJ2-7, with D possibly matching TRBD2 (6 bases). CDR3 size: 15 residues. CDR1 KGHSH and CDR2 LQKENI come from the germline V gene. The V and J ends lost 6 bases and 2 bases respectively, with 17 bases between them. The CDR3 sequence: CASSQAGSEAYEQYF. CDR3 sequence (DNA): TGTGCCAGCTCGCAAGCCGGGAGCGAGGCCTACGAGCAGTACTTC.

V gene TRBV6-1 combines with J gene TRBJ2-3, with D possibly TRBD1 on 6 matching bases. V lost 4 bases, J lost 1 base, and 12 bases lay in between. Per the germline V gene, CDR1 is MNHNS and CDR2 is SASEGT. This CDR3 has 15 residues. CDR3 DNA: TGTGCCAGCAGTGCCGAATGGGGGCGCACAGATACGCAGTATTTT. As protein: CASSAEWGRTDTQYF.

This chain links TRBV28 with TRBJ2-5, with a weak D call TRBD2 (5 bases). The J call may be faulty, since TRBJ2-7 better matches the DNA end. The CDR3 has 15 residues. Germline V CDR1 and CDR2: MDHEN, SYDVKM. The CDR3 sequence: CASSLGELTSYEQYF. The CDR3, as DNA: TGTGCCAGCAGTTTAGGGGAGTTAACCTCCTACGAGCAGTACTTC.

This clone was picked up many times. The rearrangement joins TRBV18 to TRBJ2-1; 9 positions agree with TRBD2. Germline CDR1 is KGHSH and CDR2 is LQKENI. V lost 3 bases, J lost 7 bases, and 10 bases stayed unmatched. The CDR3 loop spans 16 amino acids. The CDR3 region has the DNA TGTGCCAGCTCACCGCGGACTAGCGTAGAGGGGAATGAGCAGTTCTTC. It encodes CASSPRTSVEGNEQFF. The full variable domain, with the rest looked up from reference TRBV18 and TRBJ2-1, is NAGVMQNPRHLVRRRGQEARLRCSPMKGHSHVYWYRQLPEEGLKFMVYLQKENIIDESGMPKERFSAEFPKEGPSILRIQQVVRGDSAAYFCASSPRTSVEGNEQFFGPGTRLTVL.

CDR3 sequence: CASSLRTSGTDTQYF. DNA for the CDR3: TGTGCCAGCTCACTTCGGACTAGCGGGACCGATACGCAGTATTTT. The chain employs TRBV18 and TRBJ2-3, with 12 bases identical to TRBD2. Germline V gives CDR1 KGHSH, CDR2 LQKENI. The trim removed 4 bases at V and 6 bases at J, leaving 5 bases unmatched. The CDR3 is made up of 15 amino acids. The full variable domain, rest sourced from reference TRBV18 and TRBJ2-3, is NAGVMQNPRHLVRRRGQEARLRCSPMKGHSHVYWYRQLPEEGLKFMVYLQKENIIDESGMPKERFSAEFPKEGPSILRIQQVVRGDSAAYFCASSLRTSGTDTQYFGPGTRLTVL.

This clone has a handful of counts. This sequence joins TRBV7-2 and TRBJ2-7, with 8 bases matching TRBD1. The CDR3 has 15 residues. With 4 bases clipped from V and 3 bases from J, the junction kept 8 bases outside the gene matches. Germline-derived CDR1 and CDR2 are SGHTA and FQGNSA. The CDR3 region is CASSSRTGLNYEQYF. DNA for the CDR3: TGTGCCAGCAGCTCTCGGACAGGGCTGAACTACGAGCAGTACTTC. The variable domain in full, with the rest retrieved from reference TRBV7-2 and TRBJ2-7, is GAGVSQSPSNKVTEKGKDVELRCDPISGHTALYWYRQSLGQGLEFLIYFQGNSAPDKSGLPSDRFSAERTGGSVSTLTIQRTQQEDSAVYLCASSSRTGLNYEQYFGPGTRLTVT.

The gene calls are TRBV10-3 and TRBJ2-1; 7 bases are a match to TRBD2. CDR1 and CDR2 from the germline V gene are ENHRY and SYGVKD. This CDR3 has 14 residues. The junction had 15 bases not matched to a gene; V was cut back by 11 bases and J by 8 bases. The CDR3 DNA reads as TGTGCCTCAAAGAGTGGGGCGGCGGGAGATGAGCAGTTCTTC. Its protein is CASKSGAAGDEQFF.

This clone has just one count. This rearrangement joins TRBV15 to TRBJ1-2; 8 nucleotides line up with TRBD1. Germline V lookup: CDR1 LNHNV, CDR2 YYDKDF (reference sequence). The CDR3 has 16 residues. V dropped 3 bases and J dropped 7; count of bases not matched to a gene: 13. The CDR3 nucleotides read TGTGCCACCAGCAGTCAAATAGGACAGGGCCGCGGTGGCTACACCTTC. This gives the protein CATSSQIGQGRGGYTF.

This sequence joins TRBV5-1 and TRBJ2-1; 7 bases fit TRBD2. The CDR3 loop spans 16 amino acids. V lost 0 bases to trimming and J lost 5 bases; unmatched junction nucleotides: 8. Per germline, CDR1 SGHRS and CDR2 YFSETQ. As DNA, the CDR3 is TGCGCCAGCAGCTTGGTCTTAGCGGGCGGGAACAATGAGCAGTTCTTC. Translated, it gives CASSLVLAGGNNEQFF.

Regarding this clone: The identical CDR3 is also encoded by other nucleotide sequences in the sample. The chain recombines TRBV27 with TRBJ2-1; D possibly corresponds to TRBD2 (6 bases). V was shortened by 2 bases and J by 1 base, with 6 bases between the two germline ends. CDR1 is MNHEY and CDR2 is SMNVEV in the germline V gene (reference sequence). The CDR3 is made up of 14 amino acids. The CDR3 DNA reads as TGTGCCAGCAGTTTAGCGGGGTCCTACAATGAGCAGTTCTTC. It specifies CASSLAGSYNEQFF.

The chain is built from TRBV28 and TRBJ1-1, with 9 positions matching TRBD1. Germline V lookup: CDR1 MDHEN, CDR2 SYDVKM. Trimming at V came to 4 bases and at J to 3 bases, leaving 9 bases not matched to a gene. The CDR3 is 16 amino acids. The CDR3 loop is CASSSPGQGRDTEAFF. DNA for the CDR3: TGTGCCAGCAGTTCACCGGGACAGGGTCGGGACACTGAAGCTTTCTTT.

V and J are TRBV19 and TRBJ2-3, with D hard to call. CDR3 length: 16 amino acids. Trimming left V 1 base short and J 8 bases short, with 19 bases between. Germline CDR1 is LNHDA and CDR2 is SQIVND (reference sequence). CDR3 sequence reads: CASSIGHYNVESTQYF. The CDR3 region has the DNA TGTGCCAGTAGTATAGGACATTATAATGTGGAATCTACGCAGTATTTT.

This clone was seen more than once but under ten times. The gene calls are TRBV6-5 and TRBJ2-1; D is ambiguous. Trimming cost V 7 bases and J 2 bases, with 9 bases left between them. The CDR3 loop spans 13 amino acids. Germline assignment: CDR1 MNHEY and CDR2 SVGAGI. The CDR3: CASTSLTYNEQFF. Written as DNA, the CDR3 is TGTGCCAGCACCTCTTTAACCTACAATGAGCAGTTCTTC.

This clone was detected only once. This chain joins TRBV19 and TRBJ1-1, with D possibly matching TRBD1 (6 bases). The germline V and J ends were trimmed by 1 base and 1 base, with 19 bases remaining between them. Germline V gene data show CDR1 as LNHDA and CDR2 as SQIVND (reference sequence). The CDR3 is 18 amino acids. This chain's CDR3 is CASSIAKIQGYGNTEAFF. The DNA for the CDR3 is TGTGCCAGTAGTATAGCGAAAATACAGGGTTACGGGAACACTGAAGCTTTCTTT.

J is TRBJ1-1 and V is TRBV19; perhaps TRBD1 as D (5 bases). V lost 11 bases and J 0 bases, leaving 19 bases between the germline ends. CDR3 length equals 15 residues. Germline V gene sequence: CDR1 LNHDA, CDR2 SQIVND (reference sequence). The CDR3 DNA reads as TGTGCCGTCTCGAAAAGAGCAGGGATGAACACTGAAGCTTTCTTT. It encodes CAVSKRAGMNTEAFF.

The chain employs TRBV7-2 and TRBJ2-1, with 7 bases that match TRBD2. The V segment lost 5 bases and the J segment 2 bases; nucleotides outside the gene matches: 9. This CDR3 spans 16 amino acids. In germline, CDR1 is SGHTA, CDR2 FQGNSA. The CDR3 DNA reads as TGTGCCAGCAGCCGAAACGCGGGAGTGGCCTACAATGAGCAGTTCTTC. Protein product: CASSRNAGVAYNEQFF.